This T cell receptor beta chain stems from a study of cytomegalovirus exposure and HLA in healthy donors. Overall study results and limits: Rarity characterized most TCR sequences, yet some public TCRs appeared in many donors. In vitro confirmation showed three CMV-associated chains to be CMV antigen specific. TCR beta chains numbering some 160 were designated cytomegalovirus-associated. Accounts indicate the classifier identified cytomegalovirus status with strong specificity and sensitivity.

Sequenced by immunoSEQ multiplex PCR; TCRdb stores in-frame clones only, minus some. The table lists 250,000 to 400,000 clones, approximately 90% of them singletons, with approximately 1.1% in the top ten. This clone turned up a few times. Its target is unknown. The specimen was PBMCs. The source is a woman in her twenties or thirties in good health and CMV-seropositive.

The CDR3 loop reads CSVEGSAESSYNEQFF. CDR3 coding DNA: TGCAGCGTTGAAGGGTCGGCGGAGAGCTCCTACAATGAGCAGTTCTTC. The genes are TRBV29-1 and TRBJ2-1, with unresolved D. The CDR3 has 16 residues. Germline values: CDR1 SQVTM, CDR2 ANQGSEA. The V end lost 1 base, the J end lost 0 bases, and 13 bases lay between the germline ends.